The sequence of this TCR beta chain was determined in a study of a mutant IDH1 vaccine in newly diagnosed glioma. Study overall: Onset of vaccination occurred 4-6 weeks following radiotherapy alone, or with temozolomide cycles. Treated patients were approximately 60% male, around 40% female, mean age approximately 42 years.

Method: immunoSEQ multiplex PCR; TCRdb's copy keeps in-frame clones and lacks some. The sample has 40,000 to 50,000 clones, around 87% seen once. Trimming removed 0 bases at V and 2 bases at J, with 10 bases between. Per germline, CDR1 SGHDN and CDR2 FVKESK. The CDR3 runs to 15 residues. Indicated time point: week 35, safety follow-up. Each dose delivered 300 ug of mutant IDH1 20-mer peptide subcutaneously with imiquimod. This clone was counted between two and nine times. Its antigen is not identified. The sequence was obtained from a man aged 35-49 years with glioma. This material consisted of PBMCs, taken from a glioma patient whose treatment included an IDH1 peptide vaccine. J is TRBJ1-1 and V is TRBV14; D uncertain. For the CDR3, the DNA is TGTGCCAGCAGCCAAGAGTGGGGTCGAAACACTGAAGCTTTCTTT. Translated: CASSQEWGRNTEAFF.